This T cell receptor (beta chain) is from a study of neurological immune-mediated disorders (dated by TCRdb to the late 2010s). Study-level background: Using UMI-based sequencing, the study compared peripheral blood TCR-beta repertoires from patients with HTLV-I-associated myelopathy (HAM/TSP), patients with multiple sclerosis, and healthy controls. The roughly 110 TCR-beta libraries covered PBMC samples along with longitudinal samples, technical triplicates, and paired sorted CD4+ and CD8+ T-cell subsets. Each longitudinal HAM/TSP and healthy donor was sampled at 3 time-points spaced at roughly 3-45 month intervals. The cohort comprised 60 to 75 subjects: roughly 15 HAM/TSP patients, 35 or so multiple sclerosis patients and 20 healthy controls. Beyond this particular receptor, the publication reports: Across subjects, expanded clones never shared an identical CDR3 amino acid sequence, which suggests that the TCR-beta repertoires in every group were private. TCR clonal expansion was greatest in HAM/TSP patients and smallest in MS patients, who ranked below even healthy controls.

This clonotype was recorded at least ten times. The target of this receptor is not known. Per-nucleotide qualities are absent, and no much larger clonotype sits a single base away. To synthesize cDNA, template-switch 5'RACE was performed with a primer carrying a 10-nucleotide random unique molecular identifier so that each TCR transcript was tagged. Each sequencing run produced over 160 million TCR-beta sequences covering 15-18 subjects. Total RNA was extracted with the RNeasy kit. The KAPA Real-time Library Amplification kit was used to amplify TCR-beta VDJ regions with primers targeting the TCR constant region and the 5'RACE anchor. A first PCR added sample indexes and Illumina adaptors, and a second PCR then raised library yield. After Ampure bead purification, the TCR product of roughly 650 bp was size-selected on a 2% E-gel SizeSelection system. Before pooling, library quality was assessed on a Bioanalyzer, concentration was determined with Qubit, and library quantification was performed with the Kapa Library Quantification kit. Libraries were sequenced paired-end 2 x 150 bp on an Illumina HiSeq 2500. To increase sequence diversity, 25-30% phiX was spiked into each library pool. In the original analysis: Quality-filtered reads were processed with the UMI-based MiGEC pipeline, which removed over 75% of raw TCR sequences during error correction. IMGT germline references were used for alignment of VDJ genes, and clonotypes were defined by a unique CDR3 amino acid sequence together with V-J genes. Clonal expansion, Shannon diversity and CDR3 relatedness were evaluated with VDJtools (CalcPairwiseDistances, ClusterSamples), while phylogenetic trees were built in CLCbio workbench. Using coefficient-of-variation modelling across technical triplicates, the study counted a clone as expanded if it had at least 8 unique UMIs. TCRdb trimmed public reads at Q25 via fastp, called clones via MiXCR and kept in-frame beta chains. Each record represents a unique CDR3 protein, reported with the most common genes and DNA among its rows. The V and J calls and clone size are TCRdb's, not the authors'. This sample has about 33,000 distinct CDR3 sequences in its table, and approximately 13% of those were observed once. 2.3% of the sample is in the top ten clones.

The cysteine opens and the phenylalanine closes a CDR3 of 14 amino acids. Kept here is only the CDR3 DNA, which spans 42 bases and is read in frame from base 1. CDR1 and CDR2 (DFQATT, SNEGSKA) derive from the germline V gene (reference sequence). V lost 4 bases and J lost 0 bases, and the count of bases not matched to a germline gene is 3. Taken with the paper, the label for time point translates to: longitudinal time-point 2. Healthy controls were blood bank volunteers in Maryland, USA. For unsorted PBMC libraries, 2 million PBMCs were used after storage in RNAlater at -80 degrees C until RNA extraction. PBMCs were separated from peripheral blood using Ficoll-Hypaque density gradient centrifugation and then cryopreserved in liquid nitrogen.

The receptor chain draws on TRBV20-1 and TRBJ2-1, with 7 bases in between that match TRBD1. This clonotype originated in a woman between 40 and 50 years old in good health. The sample was PBMCs. The CDR3 protein: CSATRTGSYNEQFF. The DNA reads as follows: TGCAGTGCTACAAGGACAGGCTCCTACAATGAGCAGTTCTTC.